This record looks at one T cell receptor (beta chain) sequence and its context. In its sample, this clonotype was seen many times. The antigen this receptor binds is unknown. The sample holds no much larger clone one base away, and base qualities are not on file. The CDR3 starts with the cysteine, ends with the phenylalanine, and has 15 residues. Just the 45-base CDR3 DNA is kept, in frame starting at base 1. Compared with germline, V lacks 0 bases and J lacks 6 bases; bases without a gene match: 3. Reading the germline V gene gives CDR1 MNHNS and CDR2 SASEGT. Libraries came from RACE. The instrument given in TCRdb is NextSeq 500. Library preparation attached unique molecular identifiers to individual cDNA molecules for quantitative, reproducible TCR counting. From each blood RNA sample, both TCR alpha and TCR beta chains were sequenced. Regarding the original processing steps: Samples had a median of about 90,000 TCRs, with a range from about 23,224 to 750,000. The Decombinator software suite was used to annotate V, J and CDR3 in the TCR reads. To make PS versus PT1 abundance plots, every sample was subsampled to the same number of TCRs (28,000). Expanded TCRs were defined as absent before sensitization and observed at least eight times at the 2-week time point. Using fastp trimming at Q25 and MiXCR clonotype assembly, TCRdb reanalyzed the public sequencing data and kept in-frame beta chains. Each CDR3 protein gets just one entry, which takes the most common genes and DNA from the rows behind it. For this entry, the V and J calls and clone size follow TCRdb and not the study's own pipeline. This sample has 89,000 or so distinct CDR3 sequences in its table, and less than 8% of those were observed once. The top ten constitute 1.3% of the sample.

This entry comes from a study of human T cells and chemical hapten exposure (dated by TCRdb to the early 2020s). About the full investigation: For sensitization, 2% DPC in acetone was applied to a roughly 2 cm by roughly 2 cm area of upper inner arm skin. Peripheral blood TCR repertoire changes were tracked in vivo in alopecia patients during primary and secondary sensitization to the hapten diphenylcyclopropenone (DPC). Patch tests used Finn chambers with 0.01% DPC on the upper back, scored after 6 days by International Contact Dermatitis Research Group standards. Under 30 alopecia patients gave blood for TCR sequencing at one to four time points (pre-sensitization, 2, 6 and 24 weeks). The mostly female patient cohort included alopecia areata with under or over 50% scalp involvement, alopecia totalis and alopecia universalis. Blood samples were taken from patients before sensitization (week 0) and then at 2, 6 and about 24 weeks after DPC sensitization. Libraries were combined into a pool for sequencing, and differences in TCR yield between samples came mainly from small differences in library volumes within the pool. Throughout the approximately 23-week study period, patients were also given weekly therapeutic DPC doses on the scalp.

Explained via the paper, the time point label denotes: patch test 2, 6 weeks after DPC sensitization. Read against the paper, the sample's treatment or condition label means: therapeutic diphenylcyclopropenone sensitization with weekly scalp DPC. At each patch-test visit, blood was drawn before the patch test was applied. Eligible patients were aged 18 to 70, diagnosed with alopecia, deemed suitable for DPC therapy, and excluded if pregnant. Total RNA was extracted from unfractionated whole blood that had been collected in Tempus Blood RNA tubes. Paper-wide results and their limitations: The number of TCRs above 1 in 1000 frequency did not change with DPC sensitization; there was no evidence of global repertoire structure alterations. Significantly more large CDR3 similarity clusters were formed by expanded TCRs than by pre-sensitization or healthy control sets, consistent with antigen-driven responses. After repeated subsampling, the strength of the expansion versus patch-test correlation and the threshold at which it became significant changed. The number of PT1 expanded TCRs positively correlated with patch test score, significant at thresholds 8, 16 and 32 but not 4. All patients had alopecia, a presumed autoimmune disease, so their immune response might differ from that of healthy individuals.

Sequencing used whole blood, obtained in connection with sensitization to the hapten diphenylcyclopropenone (DPC). The chain joins TRBV6-1 to TRBJ2-1; TRBD1 aligns with 9 central bases. The TCR was taken from a woman in her twenties or thirties with alopecia areata. Some clones in this sample may be carry-over from other donors' samples. The base sequence is TGTGCCAGCAGTGAAGCCGCGACAGGGGGCAATGAGCAGTTCTTC. Translated, this is CASSEAATGGNEQFF.